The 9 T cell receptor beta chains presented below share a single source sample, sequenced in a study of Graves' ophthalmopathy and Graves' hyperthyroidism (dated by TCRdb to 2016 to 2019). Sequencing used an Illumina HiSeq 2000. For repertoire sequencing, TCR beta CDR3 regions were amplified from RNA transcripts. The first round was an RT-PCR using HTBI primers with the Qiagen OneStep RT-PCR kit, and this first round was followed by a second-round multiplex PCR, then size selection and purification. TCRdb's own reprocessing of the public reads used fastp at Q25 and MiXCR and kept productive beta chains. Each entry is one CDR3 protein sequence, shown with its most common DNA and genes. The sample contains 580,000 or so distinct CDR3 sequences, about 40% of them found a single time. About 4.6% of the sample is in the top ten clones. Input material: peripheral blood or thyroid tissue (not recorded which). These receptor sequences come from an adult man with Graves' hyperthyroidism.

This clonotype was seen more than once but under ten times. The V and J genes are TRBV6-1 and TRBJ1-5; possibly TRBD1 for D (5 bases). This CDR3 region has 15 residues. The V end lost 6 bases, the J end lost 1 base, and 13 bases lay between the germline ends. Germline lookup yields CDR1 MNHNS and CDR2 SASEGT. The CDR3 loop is CASSRGPQSNQPQHF. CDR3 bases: TGTGCCAGCAGCCGGGGACCGCAAAGCAATCAGCCCCAGCATTTT.

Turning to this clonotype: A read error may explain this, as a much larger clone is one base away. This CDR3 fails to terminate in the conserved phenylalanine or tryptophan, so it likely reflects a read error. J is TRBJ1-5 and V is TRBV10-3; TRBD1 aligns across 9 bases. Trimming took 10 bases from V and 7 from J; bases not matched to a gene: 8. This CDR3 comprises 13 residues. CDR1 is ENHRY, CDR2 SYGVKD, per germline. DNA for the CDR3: TGTGCCAGCGGGGACAGGGCTTTCCAGCCCCAGCATTCT. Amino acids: CASGDRAFQPQHS.

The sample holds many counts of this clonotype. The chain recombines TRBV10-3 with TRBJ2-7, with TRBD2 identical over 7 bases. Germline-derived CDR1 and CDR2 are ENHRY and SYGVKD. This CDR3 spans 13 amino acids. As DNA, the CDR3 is TGTGCGACTAGCAGTGACACCTTCTACGAGCAGTACTTC. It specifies CATSSDTFYEQYF.

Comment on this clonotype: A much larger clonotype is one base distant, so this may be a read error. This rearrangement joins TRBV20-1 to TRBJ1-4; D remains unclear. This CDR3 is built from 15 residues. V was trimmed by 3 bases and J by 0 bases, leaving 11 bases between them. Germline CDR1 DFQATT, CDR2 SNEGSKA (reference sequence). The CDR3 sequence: CSASEFGSTNEKLFF. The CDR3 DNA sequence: TGCAGTGCTAGTGAATTTGGGTCAACTAATGAAAAACTGTTTTTT.

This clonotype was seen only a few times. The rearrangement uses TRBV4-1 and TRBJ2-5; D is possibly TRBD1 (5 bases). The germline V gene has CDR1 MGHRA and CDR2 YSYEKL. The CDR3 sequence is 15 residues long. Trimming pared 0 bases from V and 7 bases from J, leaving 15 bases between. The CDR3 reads CASSQDQQAPRTQYF. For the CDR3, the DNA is TGCGCCAGCAGCCAAGATCAACAGGCCCCCAGGACCCAGTACTTC.

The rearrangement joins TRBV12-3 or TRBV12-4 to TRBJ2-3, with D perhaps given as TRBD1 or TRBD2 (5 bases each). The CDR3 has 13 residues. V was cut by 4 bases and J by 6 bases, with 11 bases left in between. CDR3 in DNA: TGTGCCAGCAGTTACGGGGCCTGGGATACGCAGTATTTT. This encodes CASSYGAWDTQYF.

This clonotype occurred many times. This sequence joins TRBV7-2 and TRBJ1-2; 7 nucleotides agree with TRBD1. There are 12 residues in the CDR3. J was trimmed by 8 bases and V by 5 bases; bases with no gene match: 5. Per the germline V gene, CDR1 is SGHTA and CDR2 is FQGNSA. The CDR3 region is CASSARGQGYTF. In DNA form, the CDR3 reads TGTGCCAGCAGCGCTAGGGGGCAAGGCTACACCTTC.

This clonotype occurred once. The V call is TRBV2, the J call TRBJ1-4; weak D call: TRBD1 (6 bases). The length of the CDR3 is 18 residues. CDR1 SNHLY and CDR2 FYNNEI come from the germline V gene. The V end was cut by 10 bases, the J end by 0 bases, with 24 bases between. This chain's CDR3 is CATTSGGAGTTTNEKLFF. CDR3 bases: TGTGCCACCACTAGCGGGGGGGCCGGAACCACAACTAATGAAAAACTGTTTTTT.

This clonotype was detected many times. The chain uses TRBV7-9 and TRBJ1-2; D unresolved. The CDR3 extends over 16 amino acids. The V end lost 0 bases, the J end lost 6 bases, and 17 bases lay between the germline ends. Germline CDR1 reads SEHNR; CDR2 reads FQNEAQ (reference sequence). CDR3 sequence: CASSLALPSFRNGYTF. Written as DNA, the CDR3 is TGTGCCAGCAGCTTAGCACTGCCCAGTTTTCGGAATGGCTACACCTTC.